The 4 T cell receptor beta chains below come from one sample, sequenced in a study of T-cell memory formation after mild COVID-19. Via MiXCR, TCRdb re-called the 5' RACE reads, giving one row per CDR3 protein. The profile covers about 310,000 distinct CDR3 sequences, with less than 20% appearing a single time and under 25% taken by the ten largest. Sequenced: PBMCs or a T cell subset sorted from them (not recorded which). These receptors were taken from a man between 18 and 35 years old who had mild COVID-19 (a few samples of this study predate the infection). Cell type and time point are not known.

CDR3 in amino acids: CASSLVGRKNTQYF. The CDR3 nucleotides are TGTGCCAGCAGCTTAGTAGGACGGAAGAATACGCAGTATTTT. The chain joins TRBV7-2 to TRBJ2-3; D is ambiguous. The CDR3 spans 14 residues. Trimming left V 1 base short and J 7 bases short, with 12 bases between. CDR1 is SGHTA and CDR2 is FQGNSA in the germline V gene.

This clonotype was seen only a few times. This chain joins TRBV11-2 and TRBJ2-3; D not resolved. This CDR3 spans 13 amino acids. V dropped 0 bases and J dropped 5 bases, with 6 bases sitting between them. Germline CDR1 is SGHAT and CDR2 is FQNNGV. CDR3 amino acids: CASSLDLGDTQYF. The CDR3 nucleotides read TGTGCCAGCAGCTTAGATCTCGGAGATACGCAGTATTTT.

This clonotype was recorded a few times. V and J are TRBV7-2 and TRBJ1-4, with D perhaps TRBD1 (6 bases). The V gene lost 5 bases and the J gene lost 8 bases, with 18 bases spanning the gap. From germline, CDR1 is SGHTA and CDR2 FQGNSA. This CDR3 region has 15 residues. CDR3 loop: CASSPRGWGLEKLFF. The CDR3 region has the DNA TGTGCCAGCAGCCCTAGGGGGTGGGGGCTAGAAAAACTGTTTTTT.

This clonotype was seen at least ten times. CDR3 amino acids: CASSYPREGSSTDTQYF. For the CDR3, the DNA is TGTGCCAGCAGTTACCCCAGAGAAGGGTCTAGCACAGATACGCAGTATTTT. The chain carries TRBV6-6 and TRBJ2-3, with no clear D. The CDR3 consists of 17 residues. Trimming took 2 bases from V and 0 from J, leaving 15 bases between them. Germline V gene data show CDR1 as MNHNY and CDR2 as SVGAGI (reference sequence).